What follows describes a single T cell receptor (beta chain). What antigen it recognizes has not been identified. Base qualities are not at hand, and no much larger clone is one base apart. This sample was included in a study of stem cell transplantation in POMP-related autoinflammatory disease (dated by TCRdb to 2020 to 2022). General notes on the study: The study hypothesis was that defective thymoproteasomes impair MHC class I-dependent CD8+ T-cell differentiation and positive selection, which skews the TRB repertoire. Before transplant, CD4+ naive T-cell skewing, low CD8+ T-cell proportions, and reduced T-cell cytokine secretion were observed in patients. After transplant, DNA chimerism analysis showed 100% donor engraftment of neutrophils and platelets through one year. The effect of POMP deficiency on T-cell receptor beta repertoire diversity and CDR3 characteristics was assessed by high-throughput TRB sequencing. General findings and caveats noted by the study authors: In PRAID patients, the trend toward lower diversity and increased clonality reached statistical significance only for regulatory T cells. A restricted number of unique TRB V-J gene pairings was observed in PRAID patients. A trend toward lower TRB diversity and higher clonality was observed in PRAID patients across all analyzed T-cell subsets.

Library generation was performed with the immunoSEQ multiplex PCR assay. On the authors' methods: Repertoire diversity was quantified with Shannon entropy, accounting for clonal size distribution. The Gini-Simpson index (Simpson_1-D) was used to measure inequality of clonotype distribution. In its TCRdb copy, this immuneACCESS table keeps in-frame sequences only and misses some clones. Where compared with another copy, unresolved V genes explain less than half of these, and the others have no known cause. V and J calls and clone size are given by that table; D and trimming were obtained from the DNA. Here the sample has tens of thousands of clones; approximately 91% occur a single time. In total, the top ten clones hold more than 0.55% of the sample. The label giving this sample's time point can be read as: after hematopoietic stem cell transplant. PRAID was characterized by prominent immunodeficiency alongside autoinflammation. T-cell subsets (conventional T cells, CD8+ T cells, regulatory T cells, T follicular helper cells) were sorted before TRB sequencing.

The CDR3 sequence holds 15 residues, the cysteine and phenylalanine included. Only the CDR3 portion is preserved as DNA: 45 bases, with reading frame beginning at the first base. CDR1 and CDR2 were assigned from the germline V gene as SQVTM and ANQGSEA. V is pared back by 7 bases and J by 3 bases, with 21 bases lying between the germline termini. This sequence was found in a human patient with POMP-related autoinflammation and immune dysregulation (PRAID). Following a transplant, some T cells may be graft donor cells, not patient cells. The sample consisted of CD4+ T cells from PBMCs, taken after stem cell transplantation. The receptor chain draws on TRBV29-1 and TRBJ1-2, with no confidently assigned D gene. The DNA sequence is TGCAGCGCCGAGGGAGGGCGGGGATCCGACTATGGCTACACCTTC. This codes for CSAEGGRGSDYGYTF. Outside the CDR3, residues come from the reference TRBV29-1 and TRBJ1-2 proteins, so the full variable domain is: SAVISQKPSRDICQRGTSLTIQCQVDSQVTMMFWYRQQPGQSLTLIATANQGSEATYESGFVIDKFPISRPNLTFSTLTVSNMSPEDSSIYLCSAEGGRGSDYGYTFGSGTRLTVV.